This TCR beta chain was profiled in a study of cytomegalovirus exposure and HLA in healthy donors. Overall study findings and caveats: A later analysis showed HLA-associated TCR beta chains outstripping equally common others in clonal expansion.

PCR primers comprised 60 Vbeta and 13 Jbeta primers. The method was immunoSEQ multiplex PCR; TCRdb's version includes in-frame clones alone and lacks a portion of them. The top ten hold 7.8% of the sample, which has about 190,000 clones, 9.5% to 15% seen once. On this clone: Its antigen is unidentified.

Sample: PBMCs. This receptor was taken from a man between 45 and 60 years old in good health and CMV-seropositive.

CDR3 in DNA: TGTGCCAGCTCACCGGGTGGGTCCAGCGTTGAGCAGTTCTTC. Its translation: CASSPGGSSVEQFF. This chain links TRBV18 with TRBJ2-1; D call uncertain. Trimming took 3 bases from V and 9 from J, leaving 15 bases between them. Germline V CDR1 and CDR2: KGHSH, LQKENI. The CDR3 contains 14 residues. Combining the CDR3 with reference TRBV18 and TRBJ2-1 gives the whole variable domain NAGVMQNPRHLVRRRGQEARLRCSPMKGHSHVYWYRQLPEEGLKFMVYLQKENIIDESGMPKERFSAEFPKEGPSILRIQQVVRGDSAAYFCASSPGGSSVEQFFGPGTRLTVL.